The rows below give T cell receptor beta chains drawn from one sample of a study of T cells in tuberculosis. Profiled with immunoSEQ multiplex PCR; TCRdb holds only in-frame clones, not every one. This table holds approximately 30,000 clones, approximately 91% found once. Material: PBMCs. These receptor sequences come from a donor aged 10 to 29 with latent tuberculosis or without tuberculosis infection. Both conserved end residues are part of each CDR3. The D gene is left open where the match is weak. Not every row has a clone size; where given, it reads once, few, many or a size class.

abundance: NA
j_gene: TRBJ2-7
d_gene: TRBD2
v_gene: TRBV30
CDR3nt: TGTGCCTGGACCTTGGGCAGGACTAGCGGGAGTGGGTACGAGCAGTACTTC
CDR3aa: CAWTLGRTSGSGYEQYF

abundance: NA
j_gene: TRBJ1-2
d_gene: NA
v_gene: TRBV5-4
CDR3nt: TGTGCCAGCACGGCCGGGTCCTACTATGGCTACACCTTC
CDR3aa: CASTAGSYYGYTF

abundance: NA
j_gene: TRBJ1-1
d_gene: NA
v_gene: TRBV28
CDR3nt: TGTGCCAGCAGTCCCCGGGCTGAAGCTTTCTTT
CDR3aa: CASSPRAEAFF

abundance: NA
j_gene: TRBJ2-1
d_gene: TRBD1
v_gene: TRBV7-2
CDR3nt: TGTGCCAGCAGTCGTTCCGGGACAGAGATCTACAATGAGCAGTTCTTC
CDR3aa: CASSRSGTEIYNEQFF

abundance: NA
j_gene: TRBJ1-2
d_gene: TRBD1
v_gene: TRBV5-6
CDR3nt: TGTGCCAGCAGCTCAGACAGGGGGCGGGGTTATTACTATGGCTACACCTTC
CDR3aa: CASSSDRGRGYYYGYTF

abundance: NA
j_gene: TRBJ2-1
d_gene: NA
v_gene: TRBV4-3
CDR3nt: TGCGCCAGCAGCCGCGGGATCCGGGGATCGGGGAATGAGCAGTTCTTC
CDR3aa: CASSRGIRGSGNEQFF

abundance: NA
j_gene: TRBJ2-1
d_gene: NA
v_gene: TRBV5-4
CDR3nt: TGTGCCAGCAGCTCCGAGTATGAGCAGTTCTTC
CDR3aa: CASSSEYEQFF

abundance: NA
j_gene: TRBJ1-2
d_gene: TRBD1
v_gene: TRBV6-5
CDR3nt: TGTGCCAGCAGGGTAAGGGACAGCTATGGCTACACCTTC
CDR3aa: CASRVRDSYGYTF

abundance: once
j_gene: TRBJ2-5
d_gene: TRBD1
v_gene: TRBV28
CDR3nt: TGTGCCAGCAGTTTAGAACAGGGGGCGAAGACCCAGTACTTC
CDR3aa: CASSLEQGAKTQYF

abundance: NA
j_gene: TRBJ2-2
d_gene: NA
v_gene: TRBV9
CDR3nt: TGTGCCAGCAGACCCGATTACACCACGACCGGGGAGCTGTTTTTT
CDR3aa: CASRPDYTTTGELFF

abundance: NA
j_gene: TRBJ2-7
d_gene: NA
v_gene: TRBV6-6
CDR3nt: TGTGCCAGCAGTTTTGCTATCGACTCCTACGAGCAGTACTTC
CDR3aa: CASSFAIDSYEQYF

abundance: once
j_gene: TRBJ2-5
d_gene: NA
v_gene: TRBV19
CDR3nt: TGTGCCACCCATACCACAGGCGGCCAAGAGACCCAGTACTTC
CDR3aa: CATHTTGGQETQYF

abundance: NA
j_gene: TRBJ1-1
d_gene: NA
v_gene: TRBV5-4
CDR3nt: TGTGCCAGCAGCTTGTCTGGACAGACTGAAGCTTTCTTT
CDR3aa: CASSLSGQTEAFF

abundance: NA
j_gene: TRBJ2-7
d_gene: NA
v_gene: TRBV27
CDR3nt: TGTGCCAGCAGTTTGGCAGGGGCCTACGAGCAGTACTTC
CDR3aa: CASSLAGAYEQYF

abundance: NA
j_gene: TRBJ1-6
d_gene: TRBD1
v_gene: TRBV2
CDR3nt: TGTGCCAGCAGTACCCGTAGACAGGGTACAGCTACCTTTAATTCACCCCTCCACTTT
CDR3aa: CASSTRRQGTATFNSPLHF

abundance: NA
j_gene: TRBJ2-5
d_gene: TRBD2
v_gene: TRBV9
CDR3nt: TGTGCCAGCAGCGCCAGACTAGCGGGGGCTGGGGAGACCCAGTACTTC
CDR3aa: CASSARLAGAGETQYF

abundance: NA
j_gene: TRBJ2-7
d_gene: NA
v_gene: TRBV19
CDR3nt: TGTGCCAGTAGTATTTCCTACCCCGGCGAGCAGTACTTC
CDR3aa: CASSISYPGEQYF

abundance: NA
j_gene: TRBJ2-1
d_gene: TRBD2
v_gene: TRBV18
CDR3nt: TGTGCCAGCTCACAACTAGACGGGGGGGCCAACAATGAGCAGTTCTTC
CDR3aa: CASSQLDGGANNEQFF

abundance: once
j_gene: TRBJ2-5
d_gene: NA
v_gene: TRBV5-1
CDR3nt: TGCGCCAGCAGCTCCAGTGGTGAGACCCAGTACTTC
CDR3aa: CASSSSGETQYF

abundance: NA
j_gene: TRBJ2-5
d_gene: NA
v_gene: TRBV5-1
CDR3nt: TGCGCCAGCAGCTTCGCGGGGCAAGAGACCCAGTACTTC
CDR3aa: CASSFAGQETQYF

abundance: NA
j_gene: TRBJ1-2
d_gene: NA
v_gene: TRBV27
CDR3nt: TGTGCCAGCAGTCCATCTTTTGGGGGGGCCTATGGCTACACCTTC
CDR3aa: CASSPSFGGAYGYTF

abundance: once
j_gene: TRBJ2-5
d_gene: TRBD2
v_gene: TRBV7-3
CDR3nt: TGTGCCAGCAGCTTTAGGGAGGGCGAGACCCAGTACTTC
CDR3aa: CASSFREGETQYF

abundance: once
j_gene: TRBJ2-1
d_gene: TRBD2
v_gene: TRBV7-3
CDR3nt: TGTGCCAGCAGCTCGGGACTAACTTCCTACAATGAGCAGTTCTTC
CDR3aa: CASSSGLTSYNEQFF

abundance: once
j_gene: TRBJ2-4
d_gene: NA
v_gene: TRBV2
CDR3nt: TGTGCCAGCAGTGACCTTTTTAGCAAAAACATTCAGTACTTC
CDR3aa: CASSDLFSKNIQYF

abundance: NA
j_gene: TRBJ1-4
d_gene: TRBD1
v_gene: TRBV28
CDR3nt: TGTGCCAGCAGTCTCTGGACAGGGTATGGAGAAAAACTGTTTTTT
CDR3aa: CASSLWTGYGEKLFF

abundance: once
j_gene: TRBJ1-4
d_gene: NA
v_gene: TRBV28
CDR3nt: TGTGCCAGCAGTCCACCCCAACGGGGTTTAGGGGAAAAACTGTTTTTT
CDR3aa: CASSPPQRGLGEKLFF

abundance: NA
j_gene: TRBJ2-1
d_gene: TRBD1
v_gene: TRBV7-2
CDR3nt: TGTGCCAGCAGCTTACGGACAGGGGGATCCTACAATGAGCAGTTCTTC
CDR3aa: CASSLRTGGSYNEQFF